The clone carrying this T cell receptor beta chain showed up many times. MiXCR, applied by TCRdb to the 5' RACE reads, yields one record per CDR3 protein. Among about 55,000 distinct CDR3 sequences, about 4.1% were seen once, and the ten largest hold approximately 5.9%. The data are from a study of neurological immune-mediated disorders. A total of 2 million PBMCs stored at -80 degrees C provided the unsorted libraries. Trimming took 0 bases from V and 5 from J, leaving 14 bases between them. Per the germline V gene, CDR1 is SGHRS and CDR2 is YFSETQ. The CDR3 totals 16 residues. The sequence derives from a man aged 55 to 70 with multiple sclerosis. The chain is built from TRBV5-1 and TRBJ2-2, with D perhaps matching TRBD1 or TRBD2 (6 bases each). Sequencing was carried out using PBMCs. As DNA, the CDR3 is TGCGCCAGCAGCTTGGCGCGGGACACCCGAACCGGGGAGCTGTTTTTT. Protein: CASSLARDTRTGELFF.